The 27 T cell receptor beta chains reported below all come from one sample, sequenced in a study of monozygotic twins with inflammatory bowel disease. From its re-call of the 5' RACE reads, TCRdb lists each CDR3 protein once, without DNA. The sample holds roughly 160,000 distinct CDR3 sequences. Sequencing input: blood. These receptors all stem from a human donor with ulcerative colitis or Crohn's disease, or a healthy co-twin of an affected twin (not recorded which).

The chain employs TRBV7-6 and TRBJ1-1. Germline lookup yields CDR1 SGHVS and CDR2 FNYEAQ. The CDR3 runs 13 residues. The CDR3 loop reads CASSLQSNTEAFF.

This chain connects TRBV6-5 to TRBJ1-1. Germline V gene lookup returns CDR1 MNHEY and CDR2 SVGAGI. The CDR3 runs 15 residues. Here the CDR3 reads CASSYSGEVGTEAFF.

V usage is TRBV11-2 and J usage is TRBJ1-2; the D call of TRBD1 rests on TCRdb alone, since no DNA is present to check it. The CDR3 runs 13 residues. The germline V gene encodes CDR1 SGHAT and CDR2 FQNNGV. CDR3: CASSRTGPYGYTF.

V and J are TRBV5-1 and TRBJ2-7; TCRdb proposes TRBD1, but this gene call is untestable without DNA. Germline loops: CDR1 SGHRS, CDR2 YFSETQ. The CDR3 loop spans 15 amino acids. The CDR3 loop is CASSYLGTSSYEQYF.

V gene TRBV20-1 combines with J gene TRBJ2-1; TCRdb designates TRBD2, a call that cannot be tested without DNA. The germline CDR1 and CDR2 sequences are DFQATT and SNEGSKA (reference sequence). The CDR3 runs 15 residues. CDR3 sequence reads: CSAMSSGGSYNEQFF.

The CDR3 spells CASSSTGLAGVGTGELFF. The chain couples TRBV11-2 to TRBJ2-2; TCRdb selects TRBD2, and the lack of DNA leaves this call unchecked. This CDR3 is built from 18 residues. The germline V gene has CDR1 SGHAT and CDR2 FQNNGV. Based on the CDR3 plus reference TRBV11-2 and TRBJ2-2, the full variable domain is EAGVAQSPRYKIIEKRQSVAFWCNPISGHATLYWYQQILGQGPKLLIQFQNNGVVDDSQLPKDRFSAERLKGVDSTLKIQPAKLEDSAVYLCASSSTGLAGVGTGELFFGEGSRLTVL.

The V gene is TRBV3-1, the J gene TRBJ2-4. The CDR3 has 16 amino acids. Looked up from germline, CDR1 is LGHDT and CDR2 is YNNKEL (reference sequence). This CDR3 reads CASSYDLEASENIQYF.

V is TRBV28 and J is TRBJ2-7; TCRdb gives TRBD1 as the D gene, but with no DNA this cannot be confirmed. CDR3 size: 15 residues. Germline values: CDR1 MDHEN, CDR2 SYDVKM. CDR3 residues: CASRSRGGHSYEQYF.

This chain links TRBV12-3 or TRBV12-4 with TRBJ2-3; TCRdb's assignment of TRBD2 cannot be checked, as there is no DNA. This CDR3 has 16 amino acids. CDR3 protein: CASSLILAGLTDTQYF.

The chain links TRBV15 to TRBJ1-5. The CDR3 has 15 amino acids. The V gene's germline CDR1 is LNHNV and CDR2 YYDKDF (reference sequence). This CDR3 reads CATSRGKVLDQPQHF.

CDR3 residues: CASSYNSEYNEQFF. The rearrangement uses TRBV6-6 and TRBJ2-1; TCRdb proposes TRBD2, but this gene call is untestable without DNA. This CDR3 contains 14 residues. CDR1 and CDR2 from the germline V gene are MNHNY and SVGAGI (reference sequence).

The V and J genes are TRBV3-1 and TRBJ2-5. Looked up from germline, CDR1 is LGHDT and CDR2 is YNNKEL (reference sequence). This CDR3 region has 14 residues. The CDR3 loop reads CASSQDHPQETQYF.

The chain is built from TRBV7-2 and TRBJ1-2. Germline V gene lookup returns CDR1 SGHTA and CDR2 FQGNSA. This CDR3 has 13 residues. The CDR3: CASSLGLLSGYTF. The whole variable domain, remainder taken from reference TRBV7-2 and TRBJ1-2, is GAGVSQSPSNKVTEKGKDVELRCDPISGHTALYWYRQSLGQGLEFLIYFQGNSAPDKSGLPSDRFSAERTGGSVSTLTIQRTQQEDSAVYLCASSLGLLSGYTFGSGTRLTVV.

The gene calls are TRBV25-1 and TRBJ1-4. The CDR3 is 14 residues long. Germline V gives CDR1 MGHDK, CDR2 SYGVNS. Here the CDR3 reads CASSEPGLDEKLFF.

This chain links TRBV12-3 or TRBV12-4 with TRBJ2-5; there is no DNA to check the TCRdb D call of TRBD1. CDR3 length equals 14 residues. The CDR3 protein is CASSPRSRGETQYF.

This chain links TRBV7-7 with TRBJ2-2; TCRdb outputs TRBD2, but without DNA this stays unchecked. This CDR3 has 15 residues. CDR1 and CDR2 (germline): SSHAT, FNYEAQ (reference sequence). The CDR3 is CASSFGGRGAGELFF. The full variable domain, with the rest looked up from reference TRBV7-7 and TRBJ2-2, is GAGVSQSPRYKVTKRGQDVTLRCDPISSHATLYWYQQALGQGPEFLTYFNYEAQPDKSGLPSDRFSAERPEGSISTLTIQRTEQRDSAMYRCASSFGGRGAGELFFGEGSRLTVL.

The chain employs TRBV7-9 and TRBJ2-1; TCRdb outputs TRBD1, but without DNA this stays unchecked. Germline values: CDR1 SEHNR, CDR2 FQNEAQ (reference sequence). The CDR3 contains 15 residues. CDR3 residues: CASSPPDRNYNEQFF.

V and J are TRBV15 and TRBJ2-1. The CDR3 has 12 amino acids. CDR1 LNHNV and CDR2 YYDKDF come from the germline V gene (reference sequence). The CDR3: CATSRRSREQFF.

The chain has TRBV2 and TRBJ2-3; checking the TCRdb D call of TRBD1 is not possible without DNA. The CDR3 is 15 amino acids. Germline-derived CDR1 and CDR2 are SNHLY and FYNNEI. CDR3 sequence reads: CASMDQGVPPDTQYF.

This chain links TRBV27 with TRBJ1-4; TCRdb outputs TRBD1, but without DNA this stays unchecked. CDR3 length: 14 amino acids. Germline V CDR1 and CDR2: MNHEY, SMNVEV (reference sequence). The CDR3 reads CASSPPGHLEKLFF.

The chain uses TRBV30 and TRBJ1-1; absent DNA, TCRdb's TRBD1 call cannot be checked. Germline V gives CDR1 GTSNPN, CDR2 SVGIG (reference sequence). This CDR3 is 14 amino acids long. CDR3 residues: CAWSLWTGNTEAFF.

The chain couples TRBV5-1 to TRBJ1-4; TCRdb's D call, TRBD1, is unchecked because there is no DNA. The CDR3 runs to 14 residues. The germline V gene encodes CDR1 SGHRS and CDR2 YFSETQ. This chain's CDR3 is CASSQDRGDEKLFF.

The V call is TRBV5-1, the J call TRBJ1-2; as DNA is missing, the TRBD1 call by TCRdb cannot be tested. CDR3 length equals 15 residues. Germline assignment: CDR1 SGHRS and CDR2 YFSETQ. The CDR3 here is CASSLAPTGAGGYTF.

The rearrangement uses TRBV5-6 and TRBJ2-7; TCRdb's D call of TRBD2 is untestable without DNA. Germline loops: CDR1 SGHDT, CDR2 YYEEEE. The CDR3 totals 16 residues. Here the CDR3 reads CASSSSLAGALYEQYF.

J is TRBJ2-2 and V is TRBV4-2; TCRdb gives TRBD2 as the D gene, but with no DNA this cannot be confirmed. The length of the CDR3 is 16 residues. CDR1 is LGHNA and CDR2 is YNFKEQ in the germline V gene. CDR3 amino acids: CASSQGISGPDGELFF.

This chain joins TRBV4-1 and TRBJ1-2; checking the TCRdb D call of TRBD1 is not possible without DNA. This CDR3 has 15 residues. Germline CDR1 and CDR2: MGHRA and YSYEKL. The CDR3 sequence: CASTAITGSPYGYTF.

The chain has TRBV2 and TRBJ2-5; TCRdb outputs TRBD2, but without DNA this stays unchecked. CDR3 length: 15 amino acids. Per germline, CDR1 SNHLY and CDR2 FYNNEI. The CDR3 reads CASSERLAGQETQYF.